These 31 T cell receptor beta chains were all obtained from the same sample, sequenced in a study of Ad26.COV2.S vaccination and SARS-CoV-2 variants. Method: immunoSEQ multiplex PCR; TCRdb's copy keeps in-frame clones and lacks some. This sample has some 340,000 clones; around four fifths occur once, and the top ten carry roughly 2%. Treatment given: approximately 18 received Ad26.COV2.S at low or high dose, single or two shots; about 5 received placebo; per-sample allocation not given. Repertoires come from day 63 after the first vaccine or placebo injection. Sequenced material: peripheral blood, taken in a trial of Ad26.COV2.S vaccine versus placebo. These receptors were taken from a person between 18 and 60 years old who received the Ad26.COV2.S COVID-19 vaccine or a placebo.

The chain links TRBV2 to TRBJ2-4, with TRBD2 identical over 8 bases. Germline V gene data show CDR1 as SNHLY and CDR2 as FYNNEI. J was trimmed by 6 bases and V by 8 bases; bases with no gene match: 6. This CDR3 is 13 amino acids long. CDR3 nucleotide sequence: TGTGCCAGCTCAAAGCGGGGGATAAACATTCAGTACTTC. Residues: CASSKRGINIQYF.

This clone was recorded a few times. The CDR3 region has the DNA TGCGCCAGCAGCTTGCAAAATCGGGAGCTGTTTTTT. It translates to CASSLQNRELFF. V is TRBV5-1 and J is TRBJ2-2; D gene ambiguous. This CDR3 contains 12 residues. V shed 1 base and J shed 9 bases, with 7 bases lying between them. The germline gives CDR1 SGHRS, CDR2 YFSETQ.

The CDR3 loop reads CASSLVPGRIINTEAFF. CDR3 sequence (DNA): TGTGCCAGCAGCCTAGTTCCGGGCAGGATCATCAACACTGAAGCTTTCTTT. V usage is TRBV7-2 and J usage is TRBJ1-1; no firm D call. Germline-derived CDR1 and CDR2 are SGHTA and FQGNSA. V dropped 5 bases and J dropped 2 bases, with 21 bases sitting between them. This CDR3 is built from 17 residues.

The V and J genes are TRBV18 and TRBJ1-5, with D perhaps matching TRBD1 (5 bases). Trimming pared 5 bases from V and 6 bases from J, leaving 23 bases between. The CDR3 runs to 17 residues. In germline, CDR1 is KGHSH, CDR2 LQKENI. The CDR3 DNA reads TGTGCCAGCTCATCTCAGGGTCCAGGGACCGGGAGTCAGCCCCAGCATTTT. It yields the protein CASSSQGPGTGSQPQHF.

The rearrangement joins TRBV2 to TRBJ2-7; tentatively, D is TRBD2 (6 bases). The CDR3 is 17 residues long. Germline loops: CDR1 SNHLY, CDR2 FYNNEI. Trimming took 3 bases from V and 5 from J, leaving 23 bases between them. The CDR3 coding sequence is TGTGCCAGCAGTGACGGGGAGGCAGGGCTGTTTCGTGACGAGCAGTACTTC. Translating it yields CASSDGEAGLFRDEQYF.

Regarding this clone: Other DNA sequences from this sample encode an identical CDR3 as well. This chain links TRBV2 with TRBJ2-7; perhaps TRBD1 as D (5 bases). The germline V gene has CDR1 SNHLY and CDR2 FYNNEI. Trimming took 2 bases from V and 5 from J, leaving 13 bases between them. The CDR3 covers 14 residues. The CDR3 DNA reads as TGTGCCAGCAGTGAAAAGTCCCAGGGCCACGAGCAGTACTTC. Amino acid sequence: CASSEKSQGHEQYF.

The V and J genes are TRBV13 and TRBJ2-1, with 12 bases matching TRBD2. After removal of 10 bases from V and 7 bases from J, the junction contained 17 bases not matched to a gene. The CDR3 runs to 17 residues. Germline assignment: CDR1 PRHDT and CDR2 FYEKMQ (reference sequence). For the CDR3, the DNA is TGTGCCACATTAGGGGGGACGGGACTAGCGGGTCTGAATGAGCAGTTCTTC. It codes for CATLGGTGLAGLNEQFF. Together with reference TRBV13 and TRBJ2-1, the CDR3 gives the full variable domain: AAGVIQSPRHLIKEKRETATLKCYPIPRHDTVYWYQQGPGQDPQFLISFYEKMQSDKGSIPDRFSAQQFSDYHSELNMSSLELGDSALYFCATLGGTGLAGLNEQFFGPGTRLTVL.

The chain has TRBV10-3 and TRBJ2-5; D may match TRBD1 or TRBD2 (5 bases each). The CDR3 sequence is 16 residues long. The V end was cut by 0 bases, the J end by 0 bases, with 11 bases between. CDR1 is ENHRY and CDR2 is SYGVKD in the germline V gene. This CDR3 is CAISESGAENQETQYF. The CDR3 DNA follows: TGTGCCATCAGTGAGTCCGGGGCAGAAAACCAAGAGACCCAGTACTTC.

J is TRBJ2-5 and V is TRBV2; the match to TRBD1 covers 8 bases. The CDR3 is 15 residues long. V lost 7 bases and J lost 5; bases outside the gene matches: 12. The germline V gene encodes CDR1 SNHLY and CDR2 FYNNEI. CDR3 DNA sequence: TGTGCCAGCAATAGCGACAGGGGCAAGTGGGAGACCCAGTACTTC. Its protein is CASNSDRGKWETQYF.

The V call is TRBV6-5, the J call TRBJ1-4, with D possibly matching TRBD1 (5 bases). The CDR3 is made up of 15 amino acids. CDR1 MNHEY and CDR2 SVGAGI come from the germline V gene. V dropped 6 bases and J dropped 3 bases, with 14 bases sitting between them. The CDR3 region is CASSSGPGANEKLFF. CDR3 bases: TGTGCCAGCAGCTCAGGGCCGGGGGCTAATGAAAAACTGTTTTTT.

This clone has only one observation. V is TRBV5-4 and J is TRBJ2-5, with TRBD2 as a possible D gene (6 bases). Trimming took off 4 bases at V and 5 bases at J, with 15 bases between the two ends. CDR1 is SGHNT, CDR2 YYREEE, per germline (reference sequence). This CDR3 spans 14 amino acids. The CDR3 nucleotides are TGTGCCAGCAGCGCGGGACCGTCGGGGGAGACCCAGTACTTC. This gives the protein CASSAGPSGETQYF.

V is TRBV3-1 (or the pseudogene TRBV3-2) and J is TRBJ1-5; the D gene is possibly TRBD1 (6 bases). CDR3 length: 15 amino acids. The ends were cut back, 2 bases at V and 7 bases at J, with 15 bases in the middle. Germline CDR1 reads LGHDT; CDR2 reads YNNKEL (reference sequence). The chain's CDR3 is CASSQSIGGGQPQHF. The CDR3 bases are TGTGCCAGCAGCCAAAGTATAGGGGGAGGCCAGCCCCAGCATTTT.

Turning to this clone: A read error may account for a junction end that differs from germline. The V and J genes are TRBV6-1 and TRBJ2-7; D might be TRBD2 (6 bases). The CDR3 is 14 amino acids. CDR1 MNHNS and CDR2 SASEGT come from the germline V gene. CDR3 amino acids: CASREAGTFYEQYF. The CDR3 nucleotides are TGTGCCAGCAGGGAAGCCGGGACTTTCTACGAGCAGTACTTC.

V usage is TRBV12-3 or TRBV12-4 and J usage is TRBJ1-5, with unresolved D. Trimming removed 6 bases from V and 7 bases from J, with 7 bases in between. The CDR3 is 11 residues long. The CDR3: CASRGSQPQHF. The CDR3 nucleotides are TGTGCCAGCAGGGGATCCCAGCCCCAGCATTTT.

The rearrangement joins TRBV7-9 to TRBJ2-7; possible D gene TRBD2, 5 bases. Germline CDR1 SEHNR, CDR2 FQNEAQ (reference sequence). This CDR3 is 13 amino acids long. Trimming shortened V by 0 bases and J by 3 bases, and 6 bases separated the two germline ends. As DNA, the CDR3 is TGTGCCAGCAGCTTAGCCGGGATCTACGAGCAGTACTTC. Amino acid sequence: CASSLAGIYEQYF.

About this clone: Other DNA sequences within the sample encode an identical CDR3. The J gene is TRBJ1-1, the V gene TRBV20-1, with D unresolved. The CDR3 extends over 11 amino acids. Germline loops: CDR1 DFQATT, CDR2 SNEGSKA (reference sequence). V was cut by 3 bases and J by 0 bases, with 2 bases left in between. CDR3 bases: TGCAGTGCTAGGTTGAACACTGAAGCTTTCTTT. It encodes CSARLNTEAFF.

This chain connects TRBV11-2 to TRBJ1-1; D unresolved. This CDR3 spans 14 amino acids. Germline V lookup: CDR1 SGHAT, CDR2 FQNNGV. Trimming removed 1 base from V and 0 bases from J, with 6 bases in between. The CDR3 protein is CASSLALVNTEAFF. The CDR3 DNA follows: TGTGCCAGCAGCTTAGCTTTAGTGAACACTGAAGCTTTCTTT.

The rearrangement links TRBV15 to TRBJ2-6; D remains unclear. Germline CDR1 and CDR2: LNHNV and YYDKDF (reference sequence). The CDR3 loop spans 15 amino acids. V shed 0 bases and J shed 2 bases, with 5 bases lying between them. In DNA, the CDR3 is TGTGCCACCAGCAGAGAAAGGACTGGGGCCAACGTCCTGACTTTC. Translated: CATSRERTGANVLTF.

Concerning this clone itself: A read error may account for a junction end that differs from germline. CDR3 nucleotide sequence: TGTGCCAGCAGCTACTCCACCCGTCTCTCTGGGGCCAACGTCCTGACTTTC. It translates to CASSYSTRLSGANVLTF. The genes are TRBV6-2 or TRBV6-3 and TRBJ2-6; no firm D call. The CDR3 has 17 amino acids. Germline lookup yields CDR1 MNHEY and CDR2 SVGEGT.

The chain combines TRBV18 with TRBJ1-1; TRBD1 might be the D (5 bases). The CDR3 is 14 residues long. Germline V CDR1 and CDR2: KGHSH, LQKENI. Trimming removed 8 bases at V and 9 bases at J, with 22 bases between. The CDR3 reads CASDMARGAYKAFF. The CDR3 nucleotides are TGTGCCAGCGACATGGCCCGGGGCGCTTATAAAGCTTTCTTT.

The V and J genes are TRBV18 and TRBJ1-5, with 8 nucleotides matching TRBD1. Germline V gives CDR1 KGHSH, CDR2 LQKENI. The CDR3 runs 13 residues. Trimming took 0 bases from V and 15 from J; bases not matched to a gene: 7. The CDR3 DNA sequence: TGTGCCAGCTCACCACCCGAGGACAGGGTTTTGCATTTT. It is translated as CASSPPEDRVLHF.

The chain links TRBV28 to TRBJ1-5, with a possible D match to TRBD1 (5 bases). The V end lost 1 base, the J end lost 6 bases, and 16 bases lay between the germline ends. Germline CDR1 reads MDHEN; CDR2 reads SYDVKM. This CDR3 is built from 16 residues. The CDR3 DNA is TGTGCCAGCAGTTTATTAGTGGGGGGGGGAAGTCAGCCCCAGCATTTT. Translating gives CASSLLVGGGSQPQHF. The full variable domain, in which reference TRBV28 and TRBJ1-5 provide the parts outside the CDR3, is DVKVTQSSRYLVKRTGEKVFLECVQDMDHENMFWYRQDPGLGLRLIYFSYDVKMKEKGDIPEGYSVSREKKERFSLILESASTNQTSMYLCASSLLVGGGSQPQHFGDGTRLSIL.

The V and J genes are TRBV6-5 and TRBJ2-7; 9 positions agree with TRBD1. With V trimmed by 6 bases and J by 7 bases, 10 bases remained unmatched. The CDR3 has 14 residues. CDR1 is MNHEY, CDR2 SVGAGI, per germline. Here the CDR3 reads CASRSQGASGEQYF. The CDR3 nucleotides read TGTGCCAGCAGATCACAGGGGGCATCGGGGGAGCAGTACTTC.

The table lists this clone with a few counts. The rearrangement uses TRBV19 and TRBJ1-2; D unresolved. The germline V gene has CDR1 LNHDA and CDR2 SQIVND (reference sequence). V was pared by 5 bases and J by 4 bases, with 17 bases between. CDR3 length equals 15 residues. Here the CDR3 reads CASSENTQEGYGYTF. The CDR3 bases are TGTGCCAGTAGTGAGAACACCCAAGAGGGCTATGGCTACACCTTC. Filled out from reference TRBV19 and TRBJ1-2, the complete variable domain reads DGGITQSPKYLFRKEGQNVTLSCEQNLNHDAMYWYRQDPGQGLRLIYYSQIVNDFQKGDIAEGYSVSREKKESFPLTVTSAQKNPTAFYLCASSENTQEGYGYTFGSGTRLTVV.

J is TRBJ2-2 and V is TRBV6-5; no firm D call. Germline V gives CDR1 MNHEY, CDR2 SVGAGI. The CDR3 extends over 13 amino acids. Trimming took 8 bases from V and 0 from J, leaving 7 bases between them. As DNA, the CDR3 is TGTGCCAGCCAGCAGACGAACACCGGGGAGCTGTTTTTT. Protein: CASQQTNTGELFF.

The genes are TRBV28 and TRBJ2-7; 8 bases align to TRBD1. CDR3 length equals 14 residues. Germline lookup yields CDR1 MDHEN and CDR2 SYDVKM. The V segment lost 5 bases and the J segment 12 bases; nucleotides outside the gene matches: 15. CDR3 residues: CASSPAVTQGAPYF. For the CDR3, the DNA is TGTGCCAGCAGTCCCGCTGTAACGCAGGGGGCGCCGTACTTC.

V and J are TRBV5-1 and TRBJ2-3; tentative D call: TRBD2 (7 bases). This CDR3 contains 16 residues. V was shortened by 1 base and J by 1 base, with 13 bases between the two germline ends. Germline lookup yields CDR1 SGHRS and CDR2 YFSETQ. The DNA of the CDR3 is TGCGCCAGCAGCTTGTACGGGGGGCTCGGCACAGATACGCAGTATTTT. Its protein is CASSLYGGLGTDTQYF. Supplemented by reference TRBV5-1 and TRBJ2-3, the full variable domain reads KAGVTQTPRYLIKTRGQQVTLSCSPISGHRSVSWYQQTPGQGLQFLFEYFSETQRNKGNFPGRFSGRQFSNSRSEMNVSTLELGDSALYLCASSLYGGLGTDTQYFGPGTRLTVL.

The genes are TRBV11-2 and TRBJ2-3, with 10 bases aligning to TRBD2. The germline CDR1 and CDR2 sequences are SGHAT and FQNNGV. The CDR3 is 18 amino acids. J was trimmed by 1 base and V by 2 bases; bases with no gene match: 9. The CDR3 nucleotides are TGTGCCAGCAGCTTACTAGAACTAGCGGGGCTTGGCACAGATACGCAGTATTTT. It codes for CASSLLELAGLGTDTQYF. The complete variable domain, with remaining parts taken from reference TRBV11-2 and TRBJ2-3, reads EAGVAQSPRYKIIEKRQSVAFWCNPISGHATLYWYQQILGQGPKLLIQFQNNGVVDDSQLPKDRFSAERLKGVDSTLKIQPAKLEDSAVYLCASSLLELAGLGTDTQYFGPGTRLTVL.

Regarding this clone: At one end the junction does not follow the germline gene, possibly because of a read error. The V gene is TRBV5-1, the J gene TRBJ2-5, with 10 positions matching TRBD2. Germline V gene lookup returns CDR1 SGHRS and CDR2 YFSETQ. The CDR3 is made up of 14 amino acids. Here the CDR3 reads CASSSPGSGGLEDF. CDR3 bases: TGCGCCAGCAGCTCCCCGGGTAGCGGGGGGCTCGAAGACTTC.

This chain uses TRBV7-2 with TRBJ2-7; possibly TRBD1 for D (6 bases). Trimming shortened V by 3 bases and J by 5 bases, and 17 bases separated the two germline ends. The CDR3 is 15 amino acids. Germline-derived CDR1 and CDR2 are SGHTA and FQGNSA. The CDR3 is CASSLGTGFSNEQYF. The CDR3 DNA is TGTGCCAGCAGCTTGGGTACAGGGTTTTCAAACGAGCAGTACTTC.

The rearrangement joins TRBV10-2 to TRBJ1-6; no definite D call. Germline assignment: CDR1 WSHSY and CDR2 SAAADI. The CDR3 sequence is 12 residues long. V lost 6 bases, J lost 4 bases, and 4 bases lay in between. The CDR3 DNA sequence: TGCGCCAGCAGAGAATATAATTCACCCCTCCACTTT. It encodes CASREYNSPLHF.